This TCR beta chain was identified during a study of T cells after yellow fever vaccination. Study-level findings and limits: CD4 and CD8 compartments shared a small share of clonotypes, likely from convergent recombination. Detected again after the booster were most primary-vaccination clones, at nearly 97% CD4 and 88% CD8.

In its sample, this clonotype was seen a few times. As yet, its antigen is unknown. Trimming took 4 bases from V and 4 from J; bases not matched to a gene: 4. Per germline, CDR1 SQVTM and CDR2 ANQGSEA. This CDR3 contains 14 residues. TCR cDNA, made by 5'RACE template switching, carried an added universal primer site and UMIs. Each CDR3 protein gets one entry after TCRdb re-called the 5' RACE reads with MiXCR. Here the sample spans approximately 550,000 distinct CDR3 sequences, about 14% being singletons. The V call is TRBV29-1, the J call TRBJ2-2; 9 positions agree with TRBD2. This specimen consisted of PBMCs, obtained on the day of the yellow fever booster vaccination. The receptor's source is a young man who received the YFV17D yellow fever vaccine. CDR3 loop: CSVVSGSLTGELFF. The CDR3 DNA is TGCAGCGTTGTTAGCGGGAGCCTCACCGGGGAGCTGTTTTTT.